This T cell receptor beta chain emerged from a study of blood T cell repertoires in COVID-19. Study context: Samples taken during acute and convalescent COVID-19 were collected in the United States, Italy and Spain.

Clones were read by immunoSEQ multiplex PCR, and TCRdb kept only the in-frame ones, dropping some. Of some 250,000 clones listed, approximately 90% are singletons. This CDR3 has 14 residues. With 6 bases clipped from V and 2 bases from J, the junction kept 5 bases outside the gene matches. CDR1 MNHEY and CDR2 SMNVEV come from the germline V gene (reference sequence). The sample was PBMCs or T cells enriched from blood (not recorded which). This chain links TRBV27 with TRBJ1-1; 8 nucleotides match TRBD1. This TCR came from a man between 18 and 35 years old who had recovered from COVID-19. CDR3 residues: CASSPTGVNTEAFF. The CDR3 DNA follows: TGTGCCAGCAGCCCGACAGGGGTTAACACTGAAGCTTTCTTT.